This T cell receptor (beta chain) was documented in a study of OX40 agonist ivuxolimab in advanced cancers. Cycle 7 day 1, cycle 4 day 1, and baseline were the timepoints at which blood was sampled. Libraries were prepared by immunoSEQ multiplex PCR; TCRdb keeps only in-frame clonotypes and omits some of them. The sample records tens of thousands of clones, 80% to 90% being singletons. This CDR3 is built from 15 residues. V was trimmed by 4 bases and J by 6 bases, leaving 13 bases between them. In germline, CDR1 is KGHSH, CDR2 LQKENI. V usage is TRBV18 and J usage is TRBJ2-6; either TRBD1 or TRBD2 may fit D (6 bases each). The sample in question was CD4+ or CD8+ T cells sorted from blood, obtained in a trial of the OX40 agonist ivuxolimab. This clonotype originated in an adult with an advanced solid tumor such as melanoma, head and neck, liver or kidney cancer. CDR3 loop: CASSLRGTEANVLTF. Written as DNA, the CDR3 is TGTGCCAGCTCACTAAGGGGGACTGAGGCCAACGTCCTGACTTTC.